These 26 T cell receptor beta chains came from one sample sequenced in a study of blood T cells in healthy people across ages. A sample-barcoded 5' primer and a J-beta primer mix were used in a second PCR of roughly 6 to 11 cycles. TCRdb re-analysed the 5' RACE reads in MiXCR, keeping a single row per CDR3 protein. The data show approximately 2,000,000 distinct CDR3 sequences, roughly two fifths seen once. The sample comprised blood. These receptors came from a human donor in good health.

The V and J genes are TRBV7-3 and TRBJ2-7; D is uncertain. The CDR3 covers 18 residues. V lost 2 bases and J lost 2, with 22 bases in between. Germline assignment: CDR1 SGHTA and CDR2 FQGTGA. In DNA, the CDR3 is TGTGCCAGCAGCTTATCAGGATTGAGTGCCACAAGGACCTACGAGCAGTACTTC. Amino acid sequence: CASSLSGLSATRTYEQYF.

This clonotype showed up many times. V gene TRBV4-3 combines with J gene TRBJ2-7; a possible D gene is TRBD1 (6 bases). This CDR3 is 15 amino acids long. V was cut by 1 base and J by 3 bases, with 13 bases left in between. Germline V gene lookup returns CDR1 LGHNA and CDR2 YSLEER. CDR3 sequence reads: CASSQGAGASYEQYF. DNA of the CDR3: TGCGCCAGCAGCCAAGGGGCAGGGGCCAGCTACGAGCAGTACTTC.

This CDR3 is CASSFPQGSGANVLTF. The DNA for the CDR3 is TGTGCCAGCAGTTTTCCACAGGGCTCTGGGGCCAACGTCCTGACTTTC. The chain combines TRBV28 with TRBJ2-6, with a possible D match to TRBD1 (6 bases). CDR1 and CDR2 from the germline V gene are MDHEN and SYDVKM. V was shortened by 3 bases and J by 0 bases, with 9 bases between the two germline ends. CDR3 length: 16 residues.

This clonotype was seen a few times. The chain joins TRBV7-2 to TRBJ1-4; 8 bases map to TRBD1. The germline CDR1 and CDR2 sequences are SGHTA and FQGNSA. Trimming at V came to 6 bases and at J to 3 bases, leaving 0 bases not matched to a gene. The CDR3 is 13 residues long. The DNA of the CDR3 is TGTGCCAGCAGACAGGGGGCTAATGAAAAACTGTTTTTT. Encoded protein: CASRQGANEKLFF. The whole variable domain, filled in from reference TRBV7-2 and TRBJ1-4, reads GAGVSQSPSNKVTEKGKDVELRCDPISGHTALYWYRQSLGQGLEFLIYFQGNSAPDKSGLPSDRFSAERTGGSVSTLTIQRTQQEDSAVYLCASRQGANEKLFFGSGTQLSVL.

This chain joins TRBV7-6 and TRBJ2-7; unclear D gene. The CDR3 sequence is 14 residues long. CDR1 is SGHVS, CDR2 FNYEAQ, per germline. V lost 1 base and J lost 0, with 7 bases in between. CDR3 residues: CASSLETSSYEQYF. CDR3 DNA: TGTGCCAGCAGCTTAGAGACCAGCTCCTACGAGCAGTACTTC.

This clonotype was detected a few times. The chain links TRBV4-2 to TRBJ2-5; no firm D call. Deletions cut 1 base from V and 11 bases from J, with 14 bases between. This CDR3 has 13 amino acids. Germline V gene sequence: CDR1 LGHNA, CDR2 YNFKEQ. The CDR3 DNA reads as TGTGCCAGCAGCCAAGGCGTCCGGGCCAAGCAGTACTTC. Its protein product is CASSQGVRAKQYF.

The chain carries TRBV4-3 and TRBJ2-7, with 8 positions matching TRBD2. CDR3 length: 15 residues. Germline values: CDR1 LGHNA, CDR2 YSLEER. J gave up 3 bases and V 1 base, and 5 bases lay outside the gene matches. The CDR3 DNA reads as TGCGCCAGCAGCCAAGTGGCAGGGACTAGCTACGAGCAGTACTTC. Encoded protein: CASSQVAGTSYEQYF.

In this sample, this clonotype turned up many times. The chain recombines TRBV29-1 with TRBJ2-7; TRBD1 aligns across 10 bases. The CDR3 is made up of 13 amino acids. From germline, CDR1 is SQVTM and CDR2 ANQGSEA. Germline trimming cut 7 bases from V and 2 bases from J; bases unmatched to any gene: 5. In DNA form, the CDR3 reads TGCAGCGGTTCGACAGGGGGCCCCTACGAGCAGTACTTC. It yields the protein CSGSTGGPYEQYF.

The chain carries TRBV19 and TRBJ2-1, with D hard to call. Germline V gene data show CDR1 as LNHDA and CDR2 as SQIVND (reference sequence). CDR3 length: 14 residues. The V and J ends lost 3 bases and 4 bases respectively, with 10 bases between them. Written as DNA, the CDR3 is TGTGCCAGTAGTATCGGCACAGTATACAATGAGCAGTTCTTC. Its translation: CASSIGTVYNEQFF. The complete variable domain, with remaining parts taken from reference TRBV19 and TRBJ2-1, reads DGGITQSPKYLFRKEGQNVTLSCEQNLNHDAMYWYRQDPGQGLRLIYYSQIVNDFQKGDIAEGYSVSREKKESFPLTVTSAQKNPTAFYLCASSIGTVYNEQFFGPGTRLTVL.

In this sample, this clonotype turned up a few times. The J gene is TRBJ2-4, the V gene TRBV10-3; D uncertain. The CDR3 sequence is 15 residues long. CDR1 ENHRY and CDR2 SYGVKD come from the germline V gene. V lost 2 bases and J lost 0, with 8 bases in between. CDR3 coding DNA: TGTGCCATCAGTGAGGGATACAAAGCCAAAAACATTCAGTACTTC. It yields the protein CAISEGYKAKNIQYF.

This clonotype was counted a few times. This sequence joins TRBV6-5 and TRBJ2-5; 12 nucleotides line up with TRBD2. The CDR3 has 15 residues. Unmatched junction bases numbered 2, after V lost 2 bases and J lost 4 bases. In germline, CDR1 is MNHEY, CDR2 SVGAGI. As DNA, the CDR3 is TGTGCCAGCAGTTACCCGGGACTAGCGGGAGAGACCCAGTACTTC. This sequence encodes CASSYPGLAGETQYF.

This chain connects TRBV15 to TRBJ2-2; D is perhaps TRBD2 (5 bases). CDR1 is LNHNV and CDR2 is YYDKDF in the germline V gene (reference sequence). V lost 8 bases, J lost 6 bases, and 13 bases lay in between. The CDR3 spans 13 residues. CDR3 sequence (DNA): TGTGCCACCCGGGAAGTAGAGTCCGGGGAGCTGTTTTTT. Its translation: CATREVESGELFF.

This clonotype was seen only once. At one boundary the junction diverges from the germline segment, which might be a read error. V gene TRBV7-6 combines with J gene TRBJ1-2; TRBD1 aligns across 7 bases. Germline V gene sequence: CDR1 SGHVS, CDR2 FNYEAQ. The CDR3 covers 16 residues. The CDR3 bases are TGCGCCAGCAGCAAAATACAGTTAACAGGGGCCTATGGCTACACCTTC. Its translation is CASSKIQLTGAYGYTF.

With respect to this clonotype: One end of the junction is discordant with germline, which a read error may explain. The chain recombines TRBV25-1 with TRBJ1-2, with 7 bases identical to TRBD1. The CDR3 consists of 15 residues. Germline values: CDR1 MGHDK, CDR2 SYGVNS. CDR3 residues: CAGSETGLHSYGYTF. The CDR3 region has the DNA TGTGCCGGCAGTGAGACAGGGCTGCACAGCTATGGCTACACCTTC.

V and J are TRBV7-8 and TRBJ1-2; 7 nucleotides agree with TRBD1. Germline assignment: CDR1 SGHVS and CDR2 FQNEAQ. The CDR3 is 14 residues long. The V and J ends lost 5 bases and 6 bases, in that order; junction bases with no gene match: 9. CDR3 DNA: TGTGCCAGCAGCCGCAGGGGACAGCTGAATGGCTACACCTTC. Protein: CASSRRGQLNGYTF.

This clonotype was found a few times. V gene TRBV6-5 combines with J gene TRBJ2-3, with D possibly matching TRBD2 (6 bases). The V gene lost 5 bases and the J gene lost 0 bases, with 15 bases spanning the gap. Germline CDR1 reads MNHEY; CDR2 reads SVGAGI. The CDR3 is 16 amino acids. CDR3 protein: CASSPGLRPSTDTQYF. The CDR3 nucleotides read TGTGCCAGCAGTCCCGGACTAAGACCTAGCACAGATACGCAGTATTTT.

The rearrangement uses TRBV28 and TRBJ1-2, with D maybe TRBD1 (6 bases). V gave up 2 bases and J gave up 3 bases, with 13 bases separating them. The CDR3 is 15 residues long. Per germline, CDR1 MDHEN and CDR2 SYDVKM. The CDR3: CASSLGGDIHYGYTF. Written as DNA, the CDR3 is TGTGCCAGCAGTTTAGGTGGGGACATCCACTATGGCTACACCTTC.

Concerning this clonotype: The junction shows a germline mismatch at one end, possibly a read error. V and J are TRBV7-2 and TRBJ2-7; 12 bases are a match to TRBD2. Germline V gives CDR1 SGHTA, CDR2 FQGNSA. The CDR3 is 16 amino acids. CDR3 bases: TGTGCCAGCAGCTTAGGAGCTAGCGGGGGGGCCTACAAGCAGTACTTC. It specifies CASSLGASGGAYKQYF.

This clonotype has just a few counts. This chain uses TRBV12-3 or TRBV12-4 with TRBJ2-3; D not resolved. V lost 6 bases, J lost 4 bases, and 20 bases lay in between. The CDR3 has 16 residues. The CDR3: CASSPMPSGRADTQYF. CDR3 in DNA: TGTGCCAGCAGCCCCATGCCCTCGGGTAGGGCAGATACGCAGTATTTT.

The table lists this clonotype with a count of one. V gene TRBV6-1 combines with J gene TRBJ1-4, with a possible D match to TRBD1 (6 bases). Germline values: CDR1 MNHNS, CDR2 SASEGT. V lost 6 bases to trimming and J lost 3 bases, with 11 bases between them. This CDR3 is built from 14 residues. The CDR3 spells CASRYREANEKLFF. CDR3 nucleotides: TGTGCCAGCAGGTACAGGGAAGCTAATGAAAAACTGTTTTTT.

The chain recombines TRBV15 with TRBJ2-6, with D unclear. The V gene's germline CDR1 is LNHNV and CDR2 YYDKDF (reference sequence). CDR3 length equals 15 residues. Trimming pared 0 bases from V and 3 bases from J, leaving 6 bases between. The CDR3 DNA reads as TGTGCCACCAGCAGAGATCGGCTTGGGGCCAACGTCCTGACTTTC. The encoded protein is CATSRDRLGANVLTF. Full variable domain (missing parts from reference TRBV15 and TRBJ2-6): DAMVIQNPRYQVTQFGKPVTLSCSQTLNHNVMYWYQQKSSQAPKLLFHYYDKDFNNEADTPDNFQSRRPNTSFCFLDIRSPGLGDTAMYLCATSRDRLGANVLTFGAGSRLTVL.

The count of this clonotype is one. The rearrangement uses TRBV20-1 and TRBJ1-2; D remains ambiguous. Germline V gene sequence: CDR1 DFQATT, CDR2 SNEGSKA (reference sequence). The CDR3 has 12 amino acids. Trimming removed 3 bases at V and 7 bases at J, with 12 bases between. CDR3 amino acids: CSARAEVVGYTF. As DNA, the CDR3 is TGCAGTGCTAGGGCTGAGGTTGTTGGCTACACCTTC.

The V and J genes are TRBV29-1 and TRBJ2-5; a weak D match, TRBD2 (5 bases). The germline V gene has CDR1 SQVTM and CDR2 ANQGSEA. CDR3 size: 13 residues. V shed 5 bases and J shed 1 base, with 11 bases lying between them. The CDR3 DNA reads TGCAGCGTTTCTCGGACTGCCCAAGAGACCCAGTACTTC. Its protein is CSVSRTAQETQYF.

This clonotype was picked up a small number of times. This chain uses TRBV7-3 with TRBJ2-1; TRBD2 might be the D (5 bases). Germline CDR1 SGHTA, CDR2 FQGTGA. The CDR3 runs 13 residues. The V end was cut by 5 bases, the J end by 14 bases, with 19 bases between. As DNA, the CDR3 is TGTGCCAGCAGCCCCCCGGGTGAGGGAATGAAGTTCTTC. This gives the protein CASSPPGEGMKFF.

This clonotype has just a few counts. The CDR3 nucleotides are TGTGCCAGCAGCCCTTGGGGGTCGAACACCGGGGAGCTGTTTTTT. It specifies CASSPWGSNTGELFF. The V and J genes are TRBV12-3 or TRBV12-4 and TRBJ2-2, with D possibly being TRBD1 or TRBD2 (5 bases each). V was cut by 6 bases and J by 0 bases, with 11 bases left in between. This CDR3 comprises 15 residues.

This clonotype was observed a handful of times. The V and J genes are TRBV6-2 or TRBV6-3 and TRBJ1-2; no reliable D call. CDR1 MNHEY and CDR2 SVGEGT come from the germline V gene. Trimming took off 0 bases at V and 7 bases at J, with 6 bases between the two ends. The CDR3 spans 12 residues. For the CDR3, the DNA is TGTGCCAGCAGTTACTCGGAGGTTGGCTACACCTTC. As protein: CASSYSEVGYTF.